One and the same sample provided the 6 T cell receptor beta chains below, sequenced in a study of blood T cell repertoires in COVID-19. Repertoires were generated with immunoSEQ multiplex PCR, while TCRdb's copy carries only in-frame clones and drops some. The sample consists of roughly 18,000 clones, 70% to 85% of them appearing once. Material: peripheral blood. These receptors were taken from a human donor in a cohort sampled during active COVID-19.

This chain's CDR3 is CASSQKAFHGRGKSTEAFF. DNA of the CDR3: TGTGCCAGCAGCCAAAAAGCCTTCCACGGACGGGGTAAGAGCACTGAAGCTTTCTTT. V usage is TRBV3-1 (or the pseudogene TRBV3-2) and J usage is TRBJ1-1; no clear D. CDR3 length: 19 amino acids. CDR1 is LGHDT, CDR2 YNNKEL, per germline (reference sequence). V was shortened by 2 bases and J by 4 bases, with 26 bases between the two germline ends.

This chain uses TRBV9 with TRBJ2-1; no reliable D call. The germline V gene encodes CDR1 SGDLS and CDR2 YYNGEE. This CDR3 is 15 amino acids long. Trimming removed 0 bases at V and 2 bases at J, with 9 bases between. The CDR3 loop is CASSVGSSPYNEQFF. In nucleotides, the CDR3 is TGTGCCAGCAGCGTAGGTTCGAGCCCCTACAATGAGCAGTTCTTC. Full variable domain (rest looked up from reference TRBV9 and TRBJ2-1): DSGVTQTPKHLITATGQRVTLRCSPRSGDLSVYWYQQSLDQGLQFLIQYYNGEERAKGNILERFSAQQFPDLHSELNLSSLELGDSALYFCASSVGSSPYNEQFFGPGTRLTVL.

This chain connects TRBV6-2 or TRBV6-3 to TRBJ1-1; D is unresolved. From germline, CDR1 is MNHEY and CDR2 SVGEGT. The ends were cut back, 0 bases at V and 1 base at J, with 12 bases in the middle. The CDR3 extends over 16 amino acids. CDR3 loop: CASSYSRRTSNTEAFF. Written as DNA, the CDR3 is TGTGCCAGCAGTTACTCGAGGAGGACCTCGAACACTGAAGCTTTCTTT.

The genes are TRBV7-8 and TRBJ1-1; 7 positions agree with TRBD1. V was pared by 2 bases and J by 8 bases, with 8 bases of the junction left unmatched. Germline V lookup: CDR1 SGHVS, CDR2 FQNEAQ. The CDR3 loop spans 14 amino acids. The CDR3 here is CASSLFRAGGEAFF. CDR3 DNA: TGTGCCAGCAGCTTATTTCGGGCAGGGGGGGAAGCTTTCTTT.

The chain has TRBV7-9 and TRBJ2-5, with 10 bases matching TRBD1. CDR1 and CDR2 from the germline V gene are SEHNR and FQNEAQ (reference sequence). The trim removed 5 bases at V and 5 bases at J, leaving 14 bases unmatched. This CDR3 spans 17 amino acids. The CDR3 is CASSRPDRGLFGETQYF. For the CDR3, the DNA is TGTGCCAGCAGCCGGCCCGACAGGGGGCTCTTTGGGGAGACCCAGTACTTC.

V usage is TRBV20-1 and J usage is TRBJ2-7; TRBD2 matches 13 bases. This CDR3 has 16 amino acids. V dropped 3 bases and J dropped 5; count of bases not matched to a gene: 10. In germline, CDR1 is DFQATT, CDR2 SNEGSKA (reference sequence). The chain's CDR3 is CSASEPTSGRRNEQYF. Written as DNA, the CDR3 is TGCAGTGCTAGTGAGCCGACTAGCGGGAGGCGAAACGAGCAGTACTTC.